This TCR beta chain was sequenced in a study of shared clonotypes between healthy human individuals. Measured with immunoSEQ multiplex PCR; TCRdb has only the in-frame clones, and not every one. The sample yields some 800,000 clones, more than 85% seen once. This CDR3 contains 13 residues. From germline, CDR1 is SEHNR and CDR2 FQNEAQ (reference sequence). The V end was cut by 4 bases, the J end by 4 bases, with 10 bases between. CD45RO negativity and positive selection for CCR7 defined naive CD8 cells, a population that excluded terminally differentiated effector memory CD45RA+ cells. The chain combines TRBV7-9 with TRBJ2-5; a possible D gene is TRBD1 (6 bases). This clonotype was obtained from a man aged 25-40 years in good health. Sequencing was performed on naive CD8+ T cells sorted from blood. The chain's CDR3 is CASSSRDTETQYF. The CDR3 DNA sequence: TGTGCCAGCAGCTCTCGGGACACAGAGACCCAGTACTTC.